This T cell receptor (beta chain) was identified during a study of cytomegalovirus exposure and HLA in healthy donors. Study findings and constraints: Common viral pathogens seemed to be connected with several of the most significant clusters, according to a later analysis.

The CDR3 is 15 residues long. Comment on this clone: The antigen remains undetermined.

The PCR used 60 Vbeta and 13 Jbeta primers. Only in-frame clones appear in the TCRdb table, and some are missing; sequencing was by immunoSEQ multiplex PCR. Of roughly 83,000 clones listed, 65% to 75% are singletons. The source is a man aged 55 to 69 in good health and CMV-seronegative. The sequenced sample was PBMCs. The V call is TRBV21-1, the J call TRBJ2-5; the D segment call TRBD1 is taken from the table without a DNA check. TRBV21-1 is tagged as a pseudogene. The CDR3 nucleotides read TGTGCCAGCAGCAGGATTGACAGGGGGCGGGAGACCCAGTACTTC. This sequence encodes CASSRIDRGRETQYF.